The clone carrying this TCR beta chain was detected a few times. Its antigen is undetermined. From germline, CDR1 is SGHTA and CDR2 FQGTGA. Trimming cost V 5 bases and J 0 bases, with 17 bases left between them. The CDR3 has 17 residues. TCRdb re-derived calls from the reads in MiXCR, one entry per CDR3 protein. The sample has fewer than 1,000,000 distinct CDR3 sequences, around 32% seen once. The data originate from a study of T cell repertoires in cytomegalovirus infection. The gene calls are TRBV7-3 and TRBJ2-1; D remains ambiguous. The sequencing used cultured CD8+ T cells from PBMCs, collected from culture after CMV antigen stimulation. The receptor was isolated from a human donor in good health (CMV status not recorded). Some clones in this sample may be carry-over from other donors' samples. For the CDR3, the DNA is TGTGCCAGCAGCCCCGCCCCTGGGCAGCTCTCCTACAATGAGCAGTTCTTC. It is translated as CASSPAPGQLSYNEQFF.